This T cell receptor beta chain was observed in a study of T-cell reconstitution after alpha-beta-depleted transplantation in children. The study, taken as a whole, reports: Counts and diversity of T cells one year after transplant came mostly from newly produced T cells. The high TCRbeta diversity at day 60 in some patients came from surviving recipient T cells and thymic progenitors. Several hundred rapidly expanded clones from non-depleted graft cells reportedly supplied alpha-beta T cells about two months post-transplant.

J lost 5 bases, V lost 2 bases, and 13 bases had no gene match. The germline CDR1 and CDR2 sequences are SGHRS and YFSETQ. This CDR3 has 17 amino acids. This clonotype was observed at least ten times. What it binds is not known. The TCRbeta library was prepared with unique molecular identifiers. Using its own MiXCR run on the PCR reads, TCRdb lists one record per CDR3 protein. This sample yields roughly 670,000 distinct CDR3 sequences, of which roughly 13% are seen a single time; around 0.79% belongs to the top ten. Sequencing used PBMCs, obtained before TCRalphabeta/CD19-depleted stem cell transplant. This sequence originates from a girl aged 2 to 10 with congenital amegakaryocytic thrombocytopenia, due to receive a stem cell transplant. This sequence joins TRBV5-1 and TRBJ2-1; 7 bases align to TRBD2. CDR3: CASSFAGEGIRDNEQFF. DNA for the CDR3: TGCGCCAGCAGCTTTGCGGGAGAGGGGATTCGGGACAATGAGCAGTTCTTC.